This T cell receptor (beta chain) came from a study of blood T cell repertoires in COVID-19. TCRdb's table, derived via immunoSEQ multiplex PCR, lists solely in-frame clones and lacks some. The sample carries 130,000 to 150,000 clones, roughly 87% recorded once. The clonotype originates from a human donor in a cohort sampled during active COVID-19. The sample consisted of peripheral blood.

The DNA of the CDR3 is TGCAGCGTTGCTCAAGGTCTTTACGGGGAAGCTTTCTTT. Amino acids: CSVAQGLYGEAFF. The V call is TRBV29-1, the J call TRBJ1-1; D is ambiguous. Deletions cut 4 bases from V and 8 bases from J, with 17 bases between. Germline CDR1 and CDR2: SQVTM and ANQGSEA. The CDR3 is made up of 13 amino acids.